This T cell receptor (beta chain) was identified during a study of blood T cells in healthy people across ages. Trimming took off 1 base at V and 4 bases at J, with 10 bases between the two ends. This CDR3 has 14 amino acids. Germline assignment: CDR1 MDHEN and CDR2 SYDVKM. It was with a sample-barcoded 5' primer and a J-beta primer mix that a second PCR of about 6 to 12 cycles was run. MiXCR, run by TCRdb on the 5' RACE reads, gives a single entry per CDR3 protein. Of roughly 1,300,000 distinct CDR3 sequences in the sample, roughly 60% were seen once. J is TRBJ2-5 and V is TRBV28, with D unclear. This TCR was recovered from a man between 18 and 35 years old in good health. Sequenced material: blood. The DNA for the CDR3 is TGTGCCAGCAGTTTATTCGAACAGCGAGAGACCCAGTACTTC. Translating gives CASSLFEQRETQYF.